This entry is about one T cell receptor beta chain. TCRdb re-analysed the PCR reads in MiXCR, keeping a single row per CDR3 protein. The repertoire holds tens of thousands of distinct CDR3 sequences, 50% to 65% seen once, with 13% to 15% in the top ten. CDR3 length equals 13 residues. Trimming took 7 bases from V and 7 from J; bases not matched to a gene: 3. CDR1 is SGDLS, CDR2 YYNGEE, per germline. The entry originates in a study of CDR3 diversity in severe acne. The chain couples TRBV9 to TRBJ1-6; 9 nucleotides match TRBD1. The receptor was isolated from a male donor in good health, without acne. The sample comprised blood. The CDR3 DNA reads as TGTGCCAGCGGACAGGGGTGGAATTCACCCCTCCACTTT. This encodes CASGQGWNSPLHF.